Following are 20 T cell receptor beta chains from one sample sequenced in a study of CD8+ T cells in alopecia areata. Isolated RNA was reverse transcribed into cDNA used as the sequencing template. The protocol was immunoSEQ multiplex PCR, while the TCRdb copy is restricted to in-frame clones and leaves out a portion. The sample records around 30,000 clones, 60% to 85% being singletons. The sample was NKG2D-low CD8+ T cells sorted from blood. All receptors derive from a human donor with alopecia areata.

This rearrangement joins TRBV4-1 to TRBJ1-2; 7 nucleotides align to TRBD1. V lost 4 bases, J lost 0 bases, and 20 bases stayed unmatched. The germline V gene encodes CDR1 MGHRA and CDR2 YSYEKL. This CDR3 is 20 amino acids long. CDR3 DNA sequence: TGCGCCAGCAGCCCCTCTCCCCCCCTCACAACAGGGGCATCTAACTATGGCTACACCTTC. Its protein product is CASSPSPPLTTGASNYGYTF.

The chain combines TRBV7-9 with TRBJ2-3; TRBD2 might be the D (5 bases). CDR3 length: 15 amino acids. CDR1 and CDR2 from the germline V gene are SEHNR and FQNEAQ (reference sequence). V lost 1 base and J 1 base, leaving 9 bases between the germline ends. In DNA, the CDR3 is TGTGCCAGCAGCTTAGTGGTTAGCGGCACAGATACGCAGTATTTT. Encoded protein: CASSLVVSGTDTQYF. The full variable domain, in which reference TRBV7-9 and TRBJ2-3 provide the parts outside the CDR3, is DTGVSQNPRHKITKRGQNVTFRCDPISEHNRLYWYRQTLGQGPEFLTYFQNEAQLEKSRLLSDRFSAERPKGSFSTLEIQRTEQGDSAMYLCASSLVVSGTDTQYFGPGTRLTVL.

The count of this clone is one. In DNA, the CDR3 is TGCAGCGGGTTAGCGGGTGACAATGAGCAGTTCTTC. Amino acid sequence: CSGLAGDNEQFF. The gene calls are TRBV29-1 and TRBJ2-1; 7 positions agree with TRBD2. The germline CDR1 and CDR2 sequences are SQVTM and ANQGSEA. This CDR3 region has 12 residues. J gave up 5 bases and V 7 bases, and 5 bases lay outside the gene matches.

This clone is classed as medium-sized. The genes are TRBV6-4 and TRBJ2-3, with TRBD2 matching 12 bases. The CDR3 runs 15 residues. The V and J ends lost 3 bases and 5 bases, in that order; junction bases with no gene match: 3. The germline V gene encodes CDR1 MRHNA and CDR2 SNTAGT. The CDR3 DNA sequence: TGTGCCAGCAGTGAGACTAGCGGGAGCGGAGATACGCAGTATTTT. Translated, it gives CASSETSGSGDTQYF.

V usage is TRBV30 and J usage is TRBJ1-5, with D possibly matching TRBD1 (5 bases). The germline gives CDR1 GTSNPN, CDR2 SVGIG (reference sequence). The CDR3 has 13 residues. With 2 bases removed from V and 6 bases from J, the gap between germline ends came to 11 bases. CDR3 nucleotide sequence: TGTGCCTGGAGTCTTGCAGGGATTCAGCCCCAGCATTTT. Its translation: CAWSLAGIQPQHF.

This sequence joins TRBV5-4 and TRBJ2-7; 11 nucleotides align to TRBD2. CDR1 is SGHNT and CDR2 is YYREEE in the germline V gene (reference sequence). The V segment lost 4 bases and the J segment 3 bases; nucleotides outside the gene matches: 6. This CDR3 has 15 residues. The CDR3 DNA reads TGTGCCAGCAGCCATATGACTAGCGGGGACTACGAGCAGTACTTC. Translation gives CASSHMTSGDYEQYF.

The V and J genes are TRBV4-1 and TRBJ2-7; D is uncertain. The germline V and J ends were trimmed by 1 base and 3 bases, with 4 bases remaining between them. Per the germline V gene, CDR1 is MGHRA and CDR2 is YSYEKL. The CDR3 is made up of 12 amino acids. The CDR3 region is CASSQADYEQYF. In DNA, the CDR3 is TGCGCCAGCAGCCAAGCGGACTACGAGCAGTACTTC.

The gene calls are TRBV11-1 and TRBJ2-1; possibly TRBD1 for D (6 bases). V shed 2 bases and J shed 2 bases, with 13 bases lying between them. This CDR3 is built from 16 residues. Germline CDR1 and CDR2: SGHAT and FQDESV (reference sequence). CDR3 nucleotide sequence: TGTGCCAGCAGCTTATTCAGGGGTACTGCCTACAATGAGCAGTTCTTC. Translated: CASSLFRGTAYNEQFF.

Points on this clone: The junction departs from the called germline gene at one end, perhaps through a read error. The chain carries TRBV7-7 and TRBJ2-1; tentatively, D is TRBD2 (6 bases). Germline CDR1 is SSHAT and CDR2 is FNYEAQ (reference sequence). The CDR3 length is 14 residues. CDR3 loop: CASSLSLGGNEQFF. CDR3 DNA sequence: TGTGCTAGCAGCTTAAGTCTGGGGGGTAATGAGCAGTTCTTC.

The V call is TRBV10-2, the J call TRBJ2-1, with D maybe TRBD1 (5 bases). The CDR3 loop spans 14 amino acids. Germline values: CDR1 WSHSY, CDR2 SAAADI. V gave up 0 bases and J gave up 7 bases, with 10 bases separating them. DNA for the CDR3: TGCGCCAGCAGTGAGTCGGGGCCAGAGAATGAGCAGTTCTTC. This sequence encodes CASSESGPENEQFF.

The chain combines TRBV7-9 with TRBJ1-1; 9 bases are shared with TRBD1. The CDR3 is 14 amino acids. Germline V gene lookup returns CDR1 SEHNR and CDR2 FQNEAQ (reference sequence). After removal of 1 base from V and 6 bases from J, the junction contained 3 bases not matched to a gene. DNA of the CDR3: TGTGCCAGCAGCTTAGTACAGGGGGCCCCTGAAGCTTTCTTT. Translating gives CASSLVQGAPEAFF.

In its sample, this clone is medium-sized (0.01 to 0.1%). The CDR3 coding sequence is TGTGCCAGTAGTGCCGGGACCCCAGAGATGATGGTCTACGAGCAGTACTTC. It specifies CASSAGTPEMMVYEQYF. The rearrangement links TRBV19 to TRBJ2-7; either TRBD1 or TRBD2 may supply D (5 bases each). The V end lost 5 bases, the J end lost 3 bases, and 23 bases lay between the germline ends. The CDR3 is made up of 17 amino acids. Germline CDR1 LNHDA, CDR2 SQIVND (reference sequence).

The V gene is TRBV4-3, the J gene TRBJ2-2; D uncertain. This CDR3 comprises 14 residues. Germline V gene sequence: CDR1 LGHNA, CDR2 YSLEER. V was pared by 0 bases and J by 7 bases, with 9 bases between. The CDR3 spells CASSQEPERGELFF. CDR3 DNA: TGCGCCAGCAGCCAAGAACCGGAACGCGGGGAGCTGTTTTTT.

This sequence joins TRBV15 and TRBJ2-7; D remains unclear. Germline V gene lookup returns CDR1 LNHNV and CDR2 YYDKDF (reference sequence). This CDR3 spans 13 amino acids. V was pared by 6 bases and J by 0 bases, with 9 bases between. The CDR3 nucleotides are TGTGCCACCAGTAGTACCTTCTCCTACGAGCAGTACTTC. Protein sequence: CATSSTFSYEQYF.

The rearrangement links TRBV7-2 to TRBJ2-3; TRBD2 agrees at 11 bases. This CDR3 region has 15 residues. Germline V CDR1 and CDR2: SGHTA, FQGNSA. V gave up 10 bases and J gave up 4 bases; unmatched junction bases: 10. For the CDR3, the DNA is TGTGCCACACAAAAGTATAGCGGGGGGGCAGATACGCAGTATTTT. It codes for CATQKYSGGADTQYF.

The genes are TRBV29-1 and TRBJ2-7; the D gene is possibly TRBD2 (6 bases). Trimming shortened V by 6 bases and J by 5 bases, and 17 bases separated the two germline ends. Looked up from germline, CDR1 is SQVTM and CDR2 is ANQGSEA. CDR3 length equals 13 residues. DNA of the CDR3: TGCAGCGTCATTCCCCCTAGCGCAAACGAGCAGTACTTC. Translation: CSVIPPSANEQYF.

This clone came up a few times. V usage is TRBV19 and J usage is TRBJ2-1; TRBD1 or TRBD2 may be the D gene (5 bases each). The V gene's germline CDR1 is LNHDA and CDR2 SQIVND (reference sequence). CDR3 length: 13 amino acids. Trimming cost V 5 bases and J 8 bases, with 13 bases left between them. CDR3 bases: TGTGCCAGTAGTTCGGCCCAGGGAGATGAGCAGTTCTTC. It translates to CASSSAQGDEQFF.

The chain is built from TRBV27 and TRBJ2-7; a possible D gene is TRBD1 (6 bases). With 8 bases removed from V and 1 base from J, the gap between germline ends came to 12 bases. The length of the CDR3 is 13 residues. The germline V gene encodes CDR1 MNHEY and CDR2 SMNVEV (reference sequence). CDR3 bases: TGTGCCAGCGGCCCGGGACAATCCTACGAGCAGTACTTC. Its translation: CASGPGQSYEQYF.

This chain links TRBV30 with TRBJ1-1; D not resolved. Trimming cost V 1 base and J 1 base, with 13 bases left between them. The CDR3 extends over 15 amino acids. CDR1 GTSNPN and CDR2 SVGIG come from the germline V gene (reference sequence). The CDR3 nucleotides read TGTGCCTGGAGTGGAGCGGCAGGAGGGAACACTGAAGCTTTCTTT. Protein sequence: CAWSGAAGGNTEAFF. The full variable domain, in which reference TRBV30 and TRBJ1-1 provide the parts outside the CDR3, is SQTIHQWPATLVQPVGSPLSLECTVEGTSNPNLYWYRQAAGRGLQLLFYSVGIGQISSEVPQNLSASRPQDRQFILSSKKLLLSDSGFYLCAWSGAAGGNTEAFFGQGTRLTVV.

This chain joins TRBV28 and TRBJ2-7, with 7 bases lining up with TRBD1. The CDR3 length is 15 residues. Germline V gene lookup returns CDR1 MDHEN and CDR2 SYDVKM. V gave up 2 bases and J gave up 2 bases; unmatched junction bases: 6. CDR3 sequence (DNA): TGTGCCAGCAGTTTACCGGGACAGATTACCTACGAGCAGTACTTC. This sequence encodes CASSLPGQITYEQYF.